These 23 T cell receptor beta chains were all obtained from the same sample, sequenced in a study of CD4 T cells in relation to SARS-CoV-2 and coronaviruses. The unexposed donors gave CD4+ T cells in about 2011-2018, prior to COVID-19. The cells were cultured for under 13 days before CD4+ T cells were isolated. TCRdb keeps only in-frame clones here, not all; method: immunoSEQ multiplex PCR. Of 15,000 or so clones listed, 82% are singletons. Antigens of these TCRs are unknown. The material sequenced was CD4+ T cells from PBMCs, cultured in vitro. Receptors originate from a human donor in good health.

The chain is built from TRBV6-5 and TRBJ1-2; no definite D call. V was shortened by 7 bases and J by 4 bases, with 19 bases between the two germline ends. The CDR3 has 15 amino acids. The germline V gene has CDR1 MNHEY and CDR2 SVGAGI. The chain's CDR3 is CASMGEGRSVYGYTF. CDR3 sequence (DNA): TGTGCCAGCATGGGAGAAGGCAGGAGCGTCTATGGCTACACCTTC.

The gene calls are TRBV7-8 and TRBJ2-5, with D maybe TRBD2 (5 bases). Trimming pared 5 bases from V and 9 bases from J, leaving 25 bases between. Germline V gene lookup returns CDR1 SGHVS and CDR2 FQNEAQ. The CDR3 covers 16 residues. The CDR3 loop reads CASSRSQRLPEYPQYF. CDR3 nucleotide sequence: TGTGCCAGCAGCCGATCGCAGCGGTTGCCGGAGTACCCCCAGTACTTC.

The rearrangement links TRBV19 to TRBJ1-1; D ambiguous. The V and J ends lost 1 base and 1 base respectively, with 4 bases between them. Germline lookup yields CDR1 LNHDA and CDR2 SQIVND (reference sequence). The length of the CDR3 is 13 residues. The CDR3 spells CASSIGQNTEAFF. CDR3 in DNA: TGTGCCAGTAGTATAGGGCAGAACACTGAAGCTTTCTTT. Filled out from reference TRBV19 and TRBJ1-1, the complete variable domain reads DGGITQSPKYLFRKEGQNVTLSCEQNLNHDAMYWYRQDPGQGLRLIYYSQIVNDFQKGDIAEGYSVSREKKESFPLTVTSAQKNPTAFYLCASSIGQNTEAFFGQGTRLTVV.

J is TRBJ2-7 and V is TRBV5-1; D is ambiguous. There are 13 residues in the CDR3. CDR1 and CDR2 from the germline V gene are SGHRS and YFSETQ. Trimming removed 1 base from V and 1 base from J, with 6 bases in between. CDR3 in amino acids: CASSLLGSYEQYF. The CDR3 coding sequence is TGCGCCAGCAGCTTGTTGGGTTCCTACGAGCAGTACTTC.

The chain is built from TRBV4-1 and TRBJ2-7, with 8 bases matching TRBD1. CDR1 is MGHRA, CDR2 YSYEKL, per germline. This CDR3 spans 14 amino acids. Trimming removed 3 bases from V and 6 bases from J; junction bases left unmatched: 7. The CDR3 sequence is CASSHPTRGPEQYF. The CDR3 nucleotides read TGCGCCAGCAGCCATCCCACCAGGGGGCCCGAGCAGTACTTC.

V and J are TRBV5-5 and TRBJ1-2; 7 positions match TRBD1. The CDR3 runs to 15 residues. CDR1 and CDR2 from the germline V gene are SGHKS and YYEKEE (reference sequence). The trim removed 2 bases at V and 6 bases at J, leaving 10 bases unmatched. The chain's CDR3 is CASSLNLDRVDGYTF. In nucleotides, the CDR3 is TGTGCCAGCAGCTTAAACCTCGACAGGGTTGATGGCTACACCTTC.

The V gene is TRBV24-1, the J gene TRBJ2-3; a possible D gene is TRBD1 (5 bases). Germline assignment: CDR1 KGHDR and CDR2 SFDVKD. The length of the CDR3 is 13 residues. V dropped 7 bases and J dropped 0 bases, with 7 bases sitting between them. The CDR3 nucleotides are TGTGCCACCAGGGACACCAGCACAGATACGCAGTATTTT. This encodes CATRDTSTDTQYF.

The chain employs TRBV18 and TRBJ1-3, with D unclear. The germline CDR1 and CDR2 sequences are KGHSH and LQKENI. The CDR3 sequence is 15 residues long. Trimming removed 3 bases from V and 0 bases from J, with 9 bases in between. The CDR3 sequence is CASSPAGFSGNTIYF. CDR3 bases: TGTGCCAGCTCACCTGCGGGGTTCTCTGGAAACACCATATATTTT.

This sequence joins TRBV11-2 and TRBJ2-1, with D possibly being TRBD1 or TRBD2 (6 bases each). Germline V gene lookup returns CDR1 SGHAT and CDR2 FQNNGV. The CDR3 is 15 residues long. V lost 0 bases and J 8 bases, leaving 14 bases between the germline ends. The CDR3 reads CASSLDRGPTDEQFF. The CDR3 bases are TGTGCCAGCAGCTTAGATCGGGGGCCGACGGATGAGCAGTTCTTC. Using reference TRBV11-2 and TRBJ2-1 for the parts outside the CDR3, the full variable domain is EAGVAQSPRYKIIEKRQSVAFWCNPISGHATLYWYQQILGQGPKLLIQFQNNGVVDDSQLPKDRFSAERLKGVDSTLKIQPAKLEDSAVYLCASSLDRGPTDEQFFGPGTRLTVL.

The chain links TRBV27 to TRBJ1-5; D call uncertain. CDR3 length equals 14 residues. Germline assignment: CDR1 MNHEY and CDR2 SMNVEV (reference sequence). Trimming took 3 bases from V and 7 from J, leaving 13 bases between them. The CDR3 reads CASSLGGAGQPQHF. The CDR3 DNA follows: TGTGCCAGCAGTTTGGGCGGAGCAGGACAGCCCCAGCATTTT.

The genes are TRBV14 and TRBJ2-1; D unresolved. The germline V gene encodes CDR1 SGHDN and CDR2 FVKESK. This CDR3 comprises 14 residues. The V and J ends lost 4 bases and 14 bases respectively, with 21 bases between them. CDR3 coding DNA: TGTGCCAGCAGCCCGCCGGCCCCGGCCGCGCCTAAGTTCTTC. This translates into CASSPPAPAAPKFF.

The CDR3: CASSQGYSDTQYF. As DNA, the CDR3 is TGTGCCAGCAGCCAAGGGTATTCAGATACGCAGTATTTT. J is TRBJ2-3 and V is TRBV3-1 (or the pseudogene TRBV3-2); D gene ambiguous. The CDR3 contains 13 residues. CDR1 LGHDT and CDR2 YNNKEL come from the germline V gene (reference sequence). Trimming cost V 1 base and J 4 bases, with 6 bases left between them.

This chain links TRBV11-2 with TRBJ1-2, with 10 bases lining up with TRBD1. V was clipped by 5 bases and J by 4 bases; unmatched bases: 4. Germline CDR1 reads SGHAT; CDR2 reads FQNNGV. CDR3 length equals 14 residues. The DNA of the CDR3 is TGTGCCAGCAGCCCAGGACAGGGGGTCTATGGCTACACCTTC. It specifies CASSPGQGVYGYTF.

The chain uses TRBV6-5 and TRBJ2-5; D perhaps matches TRBD1 (5 bases). The CDR3 contains 14 residues. The V end was cut by 5 bases, the J end by 1 base, with 11 bases between. CDR1 and CDR2 from the germline V gene are MNHEY and SVGAGI. The CDR3 here is CASSRQSLQETQYF. CDR3 DNA sequence: TGTGCCAGCAGTAGACAGTCCCTCCAAGAGACCCAGTACTTC.

The chain uses TRBV5-1 and TRBJ2-1; D might be TRBD2 (6 bases). The V end lost 5 bases, the J end lost 0 bases, and 15 bases lay between the germline ends. This CDR3 spans 16 amino acids. The V gene's germline CDR1 is SGHRS and CDR2 YFSETQ. CDR3 region: CASSWRDGSSYNEQFF. As DNA, the CDR3 is TGCGCCAGCAGTTGGCGGGACGGAAGCTCCTACAATGAGCAGTTCTTC.

This clone was recorded only once. This rearrangement joins TRBV7-9 to TRBJ1-5; D uncertain. Trimming left V 1 base short and J 3 bases short, with 10 bases between. CDR1 and CDR2 from the germline V gene are SEHNR and FQNEAQ (reference sequence). CDR3 length equals 15 residues. The CDR3 region is CASSLGPGFNQPQHF. CDR3 bases: TGTGCCAGCAGCTTAGGACCGGGCTTCAATCAGCCCCAGCATTTT.

This chain connects TRBV4-1 to TRBJ2-7, with TRBD1 matching over 9 bases. CDR1 and CDR2 from the germline V gene are MGHRA and YSYEKL. The CDR3 has 13 residues. Trimming cost V 0 bases and J 7 bases; bases outside gene matches: 1. CDR3 residues: CASSQDDRGEQYF. The CDR3 bases are TGCGCCAGCAGCCAAGATGACAGGGGGGAGCAGTACTTC.

This clone appeared a few times. V is TRBV18 and J is TRBJ2-7; TRBD1 is a possible D gene (6 bases). V lost 4 bases, J lost 6 bases, and 22 bases lay in between. The CDR3 totals 16 residues. From germline, CDR1 is KGHSH and CDR2 LQKENI. CDR3 loop: CASSREGHPFLGEQYF. The CDR3 nucleotides are TGTGCCAGCTCACGTGAGGGACACCCCTTTTTGGGCGAGCAGTACTTC.

The gene calls are TRBV2 and TRBJ2-3; D perhaps matches TRBD2 (6 bases). Germline lookup yields CDR1 SNHLY and CDR2 FYNNEI. The CDR3 is made up of 13 amino acids. Trimming pared 8 bases from V and 2 bases from J, leaving 11 bases between. The CDR3 sequence is CASVSGFTDTQYF. The CDR3 bases are TGTGCCAGCGTGAGCGGGTTCACAGATACGCAGTATTTT.

The J gene is TRBJ2-5, the V gene TRBV7-9; possible D gene TRBD1, 6 bases. Germline V lookup: CDR1 SEHNR, CDR2 FQNEAQ (reference sequence). V shed 1 base and J shed 0 bases, with 12 bases lying between them. The CDR3 runs 16 residues. The CDR3, as DNA: TGTGCCAGCAGCTTAGTGGGGACATGGTACCAAGAGACCCAGTACTTC. Translated: CASSLVGTWYQETQYF.

The chain employs TRBV9 and TRBJ2-1, with TRBD1 identical over 8 bases. This CDR3 has 16 amino acids. The junction had 8 bases not matched to a gene; V was cut back by 4 bases and J by 2 bases. Germline assignment: CDR1 SGDLS and CDR2 YYNGEE. The CDR3: CASSLRQGTAYNEQFF. The CDR3 DNA reads TGTGCCAGCAGCCTCCGACAGGGGACAGCCTACAATGAGCAGTTCTTC.

The V and J genes are TRBV2 and TRBJ2-5; no firm D call. CDR3 length: 13 amino acids. V dropped 3 bases and J dropped 2 bases, with 7 bases sitting between them. Germline V gene sequence: CDR1 SNHLY, CDR2 FYNNEI. This CDR3 reads CASSEGMQETQYF. CDR3 DNA sequence: TGTGCCAGCAGTGAGGGGATGCAAGAGACCCAGTACTTC.

The chain joins TRBV7-3 to TRBJ2-3; D possibly corresponds to TRBD2 (5 bases). Germline CDR1 SGHTA, CDR2 FQGTGA. The ends were cut back, 7 bases at V and 4 bases at J, with 18 bases in the middle. The CDR3 length is 15 residues. CDR3 protein: CASNFPGFESDTQYF. The CDR3 region has the DNA TGTGCCAGCAACTTCCCGGGATTCGAATCAGATACGCAGTATTTT.